The rows below give T cell receptor beta chains drawn from one sample of a study of blood T cell repertoires in COVID-19. The table came from immunoSEQ multiplex PCR; TCRdb's copy has only in-frame clones and leaves some out. This table has under 300,000 clones, 86% appearing once. The sample taken for sequencing was peripheral blood. The source is a woman in her 30s with active or convalescent COVID-19. CDR3s include the opening cysteine and the closing phenylalanine or tryptophan. A D gene is named only where the DNA matches it firmly. Clone sizes are given selectively: once, few, many, or a class where the clone is expanded.

clone size: -
D gene: TRBD2
J gene: TRBJ2-3
V gene: TRBV5-1
CDR3 protein: CASSLASGGLRVTDTQYF
CDR3 DNA: TGCGCCAGCAGCTTGGCTAGCGGGGGTCTCCGGGTCACAGATACGCAGTATTTT

clone size: -
D gene: TRBD1
J gene: TRBJ1-2
V gene: TRBV28
CDR3 protein: CASSPDRGRRFHGYTF
CDR3 DNA: TGTGCCAGCAGCCCCGACAGGGGAAGGCGTTTTCATGGCTACACCTTC

clone size: -
D gene: -
J gene: TRBJ1-4
V gene: TRBV4-3
CDR3 protein: CASSHDKFTGKEKLFF
CDR3 DNA: TGCGCCAGCAGCCACGACAAATTTACAGGGAAGGAAAAACTGTTTTTT

clone size: -
D gene: TRBD2
J gene: TRBJ2-1
V gene: TRBV10-3
CDR3 protein: CAISAGGDAYNEQFF
CDR3 DNA: TGTGCCATCAGTGCTGGGGGGGACGCCTACAATGAGCAGTTCTTC

clone size: -
D gene: TRBD2
J gene: TRBJ2-3
V gene: TRBV30
CDR3 protein: CAWKPWLAGDTQYF
CDR3 DNA: TGTGCCTGGAAACCTTGGCTAGCGGGGGATACGCAGTATTTT

clone size: -
D gene: -
J gene: TRBJ1-2
V gene: TRBV21-1
CDR3 protein: CASITGPGGYTF
CDR3 DNA: TGTGCCAGCATTACAGGGCCGGGGGGCTACACCTTC

clone size: -
D gene: -
J gene: TRBJ2-1
V gene: TRBV5-1
CDR3 protein: CASSLGRGDNEQFF
CDR3 DNA: TGCGCCAGCAGCTTGGGGCGCGGAGACAATGAGCAGTTCTTC

clone size: -
D gene: -
J gene: TRBJ1-5
V gene: TRBV6-2/TRBV6-3
CDR3 protein: CASSYSRVKNQPQHF
CDR3 DNA: TGTGCCAGCAGTTACTCCCGGGTAAAGAATCAGCCCCAGCATTTT

clone size: few
D gene: -
J gene: TRBJ1-2
V gene: TRBV5-1
CDR3 protein: CASSLGGRSQTNYGYTF
CDR3 DNA: TGCGCCAGCAGCTTGGGGGGCAGGAGCCAGACTAACTATGGCTACACCTTC

clone size: once
D gene: TRBD2
J gene: TRBJ2-2
V gene: TRBV7-3
CDR3 protein: CASSLKVPGGAGELFF
CDR3 DNA: TGTGCCAGCAGCTTAAAGGTCCCCGGGGGGGCCGGGGAGCTGTTTTTT